Listed here are 5 T cell receptor beta chains from one sample, sequenced in a study of blood T cell repertoires in COVID-19. Using immunoSEQ multiplex PCR, the repertoire was profiled, and TCRdb retains in-frame clones only, with some absent. The sample shows around 88,000 clones, about 84% of them seen only once. Sequencing input: peripheral blood. These receptors were collected from a woman aged 80 or over with acute or convalescent COVID-19.

The CDR3 loop reads CASSFGQDNQPQHF. As DNA, the CDR3 is TGTGCCAGCAGTTTCGGACAGGACAATCAGCCCCAGCATTTT. The chain links TRBV6-2 or TRBV6-3 to TRBJ1-5, with 7 bases aligning to TRBD1. The CDR3 has 14 residues. From germline, CDR1 is MNHEY and CDR2 SVGEGT. Germline trimming cut 4 bases from V and 3 bases from J; bases unmatched to any gene: 3.

This clone showed up just once. The chain recombines TRBV6-1 with TRBJ2-1, with 8 bases fitting TRBD1. The germline V gene has CDR1 MNHNS and CDR2 SASEGT. V lost 5 bases and J lost 10; bases outside the gene matches: 10. The CDR3 loop spans 14 amino acids. The CDR3 DNA reads TGTGCCAGCAGTTCTACTGGACAGGGAAAGGAGCAGTTCTTC. Translation: CASSSTGQGKEQFF.

The chain has TRBV3-1 (or the pseudogene TRBV3-2) and TRBJ1-3, with 7 bases that match TRBD1. The V segment lost 4 bases and the J segment 0 bases; nucleotides outside the gene matches: 9. Germline V gene sequence: CDR1 LGHDT, CDR2 YNNKEL (reference sequence). This CDR3 region has 17 residues. The CDR3 region is CASSRTGTATSGNTIYF. The CDR3 nucleotides are TGTGCCAGCAGCCGAACAGGGACAGCCACCTCTGGAAACACCATATATTTT.

The J gene is TRBJ1-1, the V gene TRBV28; no definite D call. The CDR3 totals 15 residues. Trimming pared 2 bases from V and 4 bases from J, leaving 14 bases between. Germline V gene data show CDR1 as MDHEN and CDR2 as SYDVKM. CDR3 protein: CASSLAGMSTTEAFF. The CDR3 DNA follows: TGTGCCAGCAGTTTAGCCGGGATGTCGACCACTGAAGCTTTCTTT.

The chain carries TRBV29-1 and TRBJ1-2, with D perhaps TRBD1 (5 bases). Trimming shortened V by 3 bases and J by 2 bases, and 16 bases separated the two germline ends. There are 15 residues in the CDR3. Per germline, CDR1 SQVTM and CDR2 ANQGSEA. The CDR3 spells CSVEGGIRTNYGYTF. Written as DNA, the CDR3 is TGCAGCGTTGAGGGGGGAATCAGGACAAACTATGGCTACACCTTC.